These 22 T cell receptor beta chains share one sample of origin, sequenced in a study of identical twins (dated by TCRdb to 2016 to 2018). The library was generated by 5' RACE. The sequencer listed for this sample is Illumina HiSeq 2000. The raw public data were reprocessed by TCRdb itself: fastp quality trimming at Q25, MiXCR clonotype calling, in-frame beta chains only. Each CDR3 protein gets just one entry, which takes the most common genes and DNA from the rows behind it. The sample records under 250,000 distinct CDR3 sequences, 7.5% of which are singletons. Approximately 2% of the sample belongs to the ten largest clones. This same sample was also part of a study on yellow fever vaccine responses in identical twins.

The sample was memory (CD45RO+) T cells sorted from blood. Sample cell subset or site, as interpreted from the label and publication: CD45RO+ enriched T cells. These receptors originate from a woman between 18 and 29 years old in good health.

In this sample, this clonotype turned up many times. The V gene is TRBV6-5, the J gene TRBJ1-1, with D hard to call. V shed 0 bases and J shed 1 base, with 6 bases lying between them. This CDR3 spans 14 amino acids. Germline lookup yields CDR1 MNHEY and CDR2 SVGAGI. The CDR3 coding sequence is TGTGCCAGCAGTTACTCGGAAGGGAACACTGAAGCTTTCTTT. Its translation: CASSYSEGNTEAFF.

The table lists this clonotype with a count of one. This clone may be a read error of a much larger clone one base away. Lacking the conserved final phenylalanine or tryptophan, this CDR3 likely reflects a read error. CDR3 region: CASSLGGGTEAFS. As DNA, the CDR3 is TGTGCCAGCAGCTTGGGCGGGGGCACTGAAGCTTTCTCT. J is TRBJ1-1 and V is TRBV5-6; the D gene is possibly TRBD1 (5 bases). Germline-derived CDR1 and CDR2 are SGHDT and YYEEEE. The CDR3 sequence is 13 residues long. V gave up 0 bases and J gave up 4 bases, with 7 bases separating them.

This clonotype was seen more than once but under ten times. The rearrangement joins TRBV5-6 to TRBJ1-5, with D maybe TRBD1 (5 bases). Germline V lookup: CDR1 SGHDT, CDR2 YYEEEE. Trimming left V 4 bases short and J 3 bases short, with 14 bases between. The CDR3 totals 15 residues. The CDR3 loop is CASSLGLLPNQPQHF. CDR3 nucleotides: TGTGCCAGCAGCCTGGGACTTCTCCCCAATCAGCCCCAGCATTTT.

This clonotype was seen repeatedly, ten times or more. The rearrangement joins TRBV20-1 to TRBJ1-1; 7 bases fit TRBD1. The trim removed 1 base at V and 0 bases at J, leaving 2 bases unmatched. Germline CDR1 reads DFQATT; CDR2 reads SNEGSKA (reference sequence). This CDR3 region has 14 residues. The CDR3 spells CSARGGQVNTEAFF. CDR3 in DNA: TGCAGTGCTAGAGGCGGACAGGTGAACACTGAAGCTTTCTTT.

DNA of the CDR3: TGTGCCAGCAGTTTCTTCCTGCCGGGGCCCAAACCGACGAACACCGGGGAGCTGTTTTTT. Translating gives CASSFFLPGPKPTNTGELFF. The chain is built from TRBV27 and TRBJ2-2; D possibly uses TRBD1 or TRBD2 (5 bases each). The CDR3 extends over 20 amino acids. CDR1 MNHEY and CDR2 SMNVEV come from the germline V gene (reference sequence). Trimming took off 3 bases at V and 0 bases at J, with 23 bases between the two ends.

Many counts were recorded for this clonotype. The chain recombines TRBV12-3 or TRBV12-4 with TRBJ2-4; no clear D. The CDR3 runs to 15 residues. Trimming shortened V by 3 bases and J by 0 bases, and 9 bases separated the two germline ends. The CDR3 nucleotides are TGTGCCAGCAGTTTTTCCACGGAAGCCAAAAACATTCAGTACTTC. Translating gives CASSFSTEAKNIQYF.

This clonotype was observed at least ten times. The chain joins TRBV5-1 to TRBJ2-3; 10 bases are a match to TRBD2. This CDR3 spans 16 amino acids. With V trimmed by 3 bases and J by 0 bases, 4 bases remained unmatched. Germline V gene sequence: CDR1 SGHRS, CDR2 YFSETQ. CDR3 sequence (DNA): TGCGCCAGCAGCTCGACAGCGGGAGGGAGCACAGATACGCAGTATTTT. This sequence encodes CASSSTAGGSTDTQYF.

The sample holds many counts of this clonotype. The chain carries TRBV5-1 and TRBJ2-3; D call uncertain. CDR1 is SGHRS, CDR2 YFSETQ, per germline. Trimming stripped 0 bases from V and 0 bases from J, with 11 bases between. This CDR3 region has 16 residues. The CDR3 DNA is TGCGCCAGCAGCTTGGCCGAGACAACTAGCACAGATACGCAGTATTTT. Its translation: CASSLAETTSTDTQYF.

This rearrangement joins TRBV6-1 to TRBJ2-7; 9 bases fit TRBD2. Trimming at V came to 6 bases and at J to 2 bases, leaving 8 bases not matched to a gene. CDR3 length: 15 amino acids. Germline-derived CDR1 and CDR2 are MNHNS and SASEGT. Written as DNA, the CDR3 is TGTGCCAGCAGCGCAGCCCGACTAGCGGCCTACGAGCAGTACTTC. This translates into CASSAARLAAYEQYF.

This clonotype has a handful of counts. The chain joins TRBV9 to TRBJ2-1, with TRBD2 matching 12 bases. Germline lookup yields CDR1 SGDLS and CDR2 YYNGEE. Unmatched junction bases numbered 11, after V lost 3 bases and J lost 10 bases. The CDR3 length is 16 residues. CDR3 amino acids: CASSATSGRKSGEQFF. CDR3 nucleotides: TGTGCCAGCAGCGCGACTAGCGGGAGAAAATCGGGGGAGCAGTTCTTC.

The rearrangement joins TRBV18 to TRBJ1-1, with D unresolved. From germline, CDR1 is KGHSH and CDR2 LQKENI. The ends were cut back, 2 bases at V and 7 bases at J, with 2 bases in the middle. This CDR3 contains 10 residues. CDR3 nucleotide sequence: TGTGCCAGCTCACCAGATGAAGCTTTCTTT. Translation gives CASSPDEAFF. Supplemented by reference TRBV18 and TRBJ1-1, the full variable domain reads NAGVMQNPRHLVRRRGQEARLRCSPMKGHSHVYWYRQLPEEGLKFMVYLQKENIIDESGMPKERFSAEFPKEGPSILRIQQVVRGDSAAYFCASSPDEAFFGQGTRLTVV.

This clonotype was picked up many times. V is TRBV5-1 and J is TRBJ2-1, with a possible D match to TRBD1 (5 bases). CDR1 and CDR2 from the germline V gene are SGHRS and YFSETQ. This CDR3 comprises 14 residues. Trimming cost V 0 bases and J 6 bases, with 10 bases left between them. CDR3 nucleotides: TGCGCCAGCAGCTTGGTAGGTGGGGCCAATGAGCAGTTCTTC. Translating it yields CASSLVGGANEQFF.

This clonotype was counted at least ten times. The chain is built from TRBV5-1 and TRBJ1-5; tentative D call: TRBD1 (6 bases). Germline V gives CDR1 SGHRS, CDR2 YFSETQ. The CDR3 contains 15 residues. Between the trimmed V and J ends, which lost 2 bases and 6 bases, there was a span of 15 bases. For the CDR3, the DNA is TGCGCCAGCAGCTTATCAGGCCAGGGGTCTCAGCCCCAGCATTTT. It codes for CASSLSGQGSQPQHF.

This clonotype has a count of ten or more. This rearrangement joins TRBV3-1 to TRBJ2-5; maybe TRBD2 (6 bases). Germline V gene lookup returns CDR1 LGHDT and CDR2 YNNKEL (reference sequence). This CDR3 is 15 amino acids long. Between the trimmed V and J ends, which lost 5 bases and 4 bases, there was a span of 17 bases. CDR3 bases: TGTGCCAGCAGCTCACCCCGGACTAAAAGAGAGACCCAGTACTTC. Its protein product is CASSSPRTKRETQYF.

This clonotype was found a few times. This chain connects TRBV6-4 to TRBJ2-1; D not resolved. The V gene lost 3 bases and the J gene lost 5 bases, with 8 bases spanning the gap. The CDR3 sequence is 13 residues long. CDR1 is MRHNA and CDR2 is SNTAGT in the germline V gene. This chain's CDR3 is CASSEGQHNEQFF. The CDR3 coding sequence is TGTGCCAGCAGTGAAGGGCAACACAATGAGCAGTTCTTC.

The DNA of the CDR3 is TGTGCCAGCAGCTTAGTCTCCGGGACCACCCTAATCTACGAGCAGTACTTC. Its protein is CASSLVSGTTLIYEQYF. This chain uses TRBV7-2 with TRBJ2-7, with D perhaps TRBD1 or TRBD2 (5 bases each). Germline V gene lookup returns CDR1 SGHTA and CDR2 FQGNSA. Trimming cost V 1 base and J 3 bases, with 19 bases left between them. This CDR3 is 17 amino acids long.

This clonotype has ten or more counts. The chain is built from TRBV6-5 and TRBJ2-3; 16 bases agree with TRBD2. J lost 1 base, V lost 2 bases, and 6 bases had no gene match. From germline, CDR1 is MNHEY and CDR2 SVGAGI. This CDR3 contains 19 residues. CDR3 loop: CASSYQGLAGGSGTDTQYF. As DNA, the CDR3 is TGTGCCAGCAGTTACCAGGGACTAGCGGGGGGGTCGGGCACAGATACGCAGTATTTT.

The chain uses TRBV11-1 and TRBJ2-3; TRBD2 agrees at 8 bases. This CDR3 is 18 amino acids long. Trimming took 5 bases from V and 2 from J; bases not matched to a gene: 15. Germline V gene sequence: CDR1 SGHAT, CDR2 FQDESV (reference sequence). CDR3 DNA sequence: TGTGCCAGCAGCCTCCCCAGGGCGGGAGGCCCCGACACAGATACGCAGTATTTT. Its translation is CASSLPRAGGPDTDTQYF.

In its sample, this clonotype was seen many times. V gene TRBV12-3 or TRBV12-4 combines with J gene TRBJ1-1; D gene ambiguous. The CDR3 sequence is 16 residues long. V was trimmed by 1 base and J by 2 bases, leaving 14 bases between them. CDR3 residues: CASSLVPGASNTEAFF. The CDR3 nucleotides read TGTGCCAGCAGTTTAGTACCAGGAGCAAGTAACACTGAAGCTTTCTTT.

This clonotype occurred many times. The V and J genes are TRBV7-9 and TRBJ2-7; 10 nucleotides align to TRBD1. V lost 4 bases, J lost 3 bases, and 3 bases stayed unmatched. The CDR3 is made up of 14 amino acids. CDR1 SEHNR and CDR2 FQNEAQ come from the germline V gene (reference sequence). The chain's CDR3 is CASSWGQGIYEQYF. The CDR3 region has the DNA TGTGCCAGCAGCTGGGGACAGGGGATCTACGAGCAGTACTTC.

CDR3 region: CATSRDAGRAEQYF. The CDR3 region has the DNA TGTGCCACCAGCAGGGATGCAGGACGTGCCGAGCAGTACTTC. The chain joins TRBV15 to TRBJ2-7; no definite D call. Germline CDR1 and CDR2: LNHNV and YYDKDF (reference sequence). Between the trimmed V and J ends, which lost 3 bases and 6 bases, there was a span of 15 bases. The CDR3 has 14 residues. The variable domain in full, completed from reference TRBV15 and TRBJ2-7, reads DAMVIQNPRYQVTQFGKPVTLSCSQTLNHNVMYWYQQKSSQAPKLLFHYYDKDFNNEADTPDNFQSRRPNTSFCFLDIRSPGLGDTAMYLCATSRDAGRAEQYFGPGTRLTVT.

At least ten counts were recorded for this clonotype. The chain couples TRBV3-1 to TRBJ2-5; either TRBD1 or TRBD2 may fit D (6 bases each). CDR3 length equals 16 residues. Trimming removed 1 base at V and 4 bases at J, with 16 bases between. Looked up from germline, CDR1 is LGHDT and CDR2 is YNNKEL (reference sequence). The CDR3 is CASSQGGGLGGETQYF. CDR3 DNA: TGTGCCAGCAGCCAAGGAGGGGGACTCGGGGGAGAGACCCAGTACTTC.